The TCR beta chain described here comes from a study of blood T cell repertoires in COVID-19. Using immunoSEQ multiplex PCR, the repertoire was profiled, and TCRdb retains in-frame clones only, with some absent. Seen here are 30,000 to 35,000 clones, approximately 89% observed once, and the top ten hold roughly 44%. The V gene's germline CDR1 is MGHRA and CDR2 YSYEKL. The V and J ends lost 4 bases and 6 bases, in that order; junction bases with no gene match: 15. This CDR3 is built from 18 residues. Sequenced sample: peripheral blood. The TCR sequence derives from a human donor in a cohort sampled during active COVID-19. This chain joins TRBV4-1 and TRBJ2-3; TRBD2 matches at 11 bases. The CDR3 here is CASSRVVFTSGGADTQYF. The CDR3 DNA is TGCGCCAGCAGCCGAGTTGTATTTACTAGCGGGGGCGCGGATACGCAGTATTTT.